A single count supports the clone carrying this T cell receptor (beta chain). Its target is not known. The time point here: baseline pretreatment blood. Noted treatment: 15 Gy SBRT to primary tumor, nephrectomy 4 weeks later. Clear cell pathology was present in this patient's renal cell carcinoma. The germline V gene has CDR1 SGHRS and CDR2 YFSETQ. The junction had 4 bases not matched to a gene; V was cut back by 4 bases and J by 5 bases. The CDR3 has 15 residues. This sample is drawn from a study of radiation and T cells in renal cell carcinoma. Overall study context: Nephrectomy followed 15 Gy stereotactic body radiation by 4 weeks.

General study results and limits: Without pretreatment biopsies, baseline tumor clonotype presence was undetermined. From baseline, blood top tumor clonotypes peaked at 2 weeks post-radiation.

TCRdb's copy holds only in-frame clones and misses some; the assay was immunoSEQ multiplex PCR. The table has about 140,000 clones, around 78% seen once. The chain joins TRBV5-1 to TRBJ1-6, with TRBD1 matching 9 bases. The sample in question was blood, obtained from a patient whose treatment included radiotherapy and nephrectomy. This receptor was taken from a woman in her forties or fifties with renal cell carcinoma. The CDR3 spells CASSEQGADNSPLHF. As DNA, the CDR3 is TGCGCCAGCAGCGAACAGGGGGCGGATAATTCACCCCTCCACTTT.